These 3 T cell receptor beta chains came from one sample sequenced in a study of T cell responses to AZD1222 COVID-19 vaccine. Here immunoSEQ multiplex PCR was the method, and the copy in TCRdb shows in-frame clones only, minus some. The table lists about 120,000 clones, 93% of them singletons. Sample: peripheral blood, taken 28 days after the second AZD1222 dose. These receptors all stem from an adult who received the AZD1222 COVID-19 vaccine.

This chain connects TRBV4-3 to TRBJ2-7, with D maybe TRBD1 (7 bases). V was pared by 0 bases and J by 6 bases, with 18 bases between. This CDR3 is 16 amino acids long. Germline V gene lookup returns CDR1 LGHNA and CDR2 YSLEER. The CDR3 DNA is TGCGCCAGCAGCCAAGATTATCGGCAGGGGGGATCCGAGCAGTACTTC. Amino acids: CASSQDYRQGGSEQYF.

This rearrangement joins TRBV13 to TRBJ1-1, with no clear D. CDR3 length: 16 amino acids. V dropped 0 bases and J dropped 3 bases, with 14 bases sitting between them. Germline lookup yields CDR1 PRHDT and CDR2 FYEKMQ (reference sequence). The CDR3 nucleotides read TGTGCCAGCAGCTTAGGGGTTCCACAGTCTGACACTGAAGCTTTCTTT. Translated: CASSLGVPQSDTEAFF.

The chain uses TRBV7-8 and TRBJ2-3; D remains unclear. Germline CDR1 SGHVS, CDR2 FQNEAQ. The CDR3 spans 13 residues. V dropped 3 bases and J dropped 6 bases, with 10 bases sitting between them. The CDR3 DNA sequence: TGTGCCAGCAGCTTGGCTCTATTGGATACGCAGTATTTT. It specifies CASSLALLDTQYF. Using reference TRBV7-8 and TRBJ2-3 for the parts outside the CDR3, the full variable domain is GAGVSQSPRYKVAKRGQDVALRCDPISGHVSLFWYQQALGQGPEFLTYFQNEAQLDKSGLPSDRFFAERPEGSVSTLKIQRTQQEDSAVYLCASSLALLDTQYFGPGTRLTVL.